A single sample is the source of the 21 T cell receptor beta chains below, sequenced in a study of cytomegalovirus exposure and HLA in healthy donors. It was with 60 Vbeta and 13 Jbeta primers that the PCR ran. The data were produced by immunoSEQ multiplex PCR, yet TCRdb's version contains in-frame clones alone and is incomplete. The sample shows 100,000 to 140,000 clones, approximately 79% of them seen only once. Input material: PBMCs. Receptors were obtained from a man aged 18-30 years in good health and CMV-seronegative.

The genes are TRBV2 and TRBJ2-5; D uncertain. Trimming pared 0 bases from V and 5 bases from J, leaving 13 bases between. The CDR3 runs 15 residues. The germline gives CDR1 SNHLY, CDR2 FYNNEI. The CDR3 DNA sequence: TGTGCCAGCAGTGAAGCGCTTCCAACGCGGGAGACCCAGTACTTC. Residues: CASSEALPTRETQYF.

The genes are TRBV9 and TRBJ1-1, with TRBD1 as a possible D gene (6 bases). Germline V CDR1 and CDR2: SGDLS, YYNGEE. This CDR3 region has 16 residues. Trimming pared 4 bases from V and 4 bases from J, leaving 20 bases between. The CDR3 region has the DNA TGTGCCAGCAGCCCCTTCCGGGACACCTTACTCACTGAAGCTTTCTTT. Protein: CASSPFRDTLLTEAFF.

CDR3: CSVGGGQGGKLFF. CDR3 bases: TGCAGCGTTGGAGGGGGACAGGGAGGAAAACTGTTTTTT. This sequence joins TRBV29-1 and TRBJ1-4, with 9 bases that match TRBD1. In germline, CDR1 is SQVTM, CDR2 ANQGSEA. Trimming removed 4 bases from V and 10 bases from J; junction bases left unmatched: 7. The CDR3 runs to 13 residues.

The V and J genes are TRBV9 and TRBJ2-3; a possible D gene is TRBD2 (6 bases). From germline, CDR1 is SGDLS and CDR2 YYNGEE. The CDR3 extends over 17 amino acids. Trimming shortened V by 4 bases and J by 6 bases, and 24 bases separated the two germline ends. In nucleotides, the CDR3 is TGTGCCAGCAGCCCCCGGGGAGGACTTACGTGGATGGATACGCAGTATTTT. Its translation is CASSPRGGLTWMDTQYF.

V usage is TRBV6-5 and J usage is TRBJ2-5; TRBD1 might be the D (5 bases). Germline CDR1 reads MNHEY; CDR2 reads SVGAGI. The CDR3 sequence is 13 residues long. Between the trimmed V and J ends, which lost 6 bases and 7 bases, there was a span of 15 bases. The CDR3 sequence is CASRGGAVGTQYF. The CDR3 nucleotides are TGTGCCAGCAGGGGTGGGGCCGTCGGGACCCAGTACTTC.

This clone was picked up one time. The rearrangement uses TRBV27 and TRBJ1-4, with a tentative D call TRBD1 (5 bases). Germline lookup yields CDR1 MNHEY and CDR2 SMNVEV (reference sequence). V lost 0 bases and J 13 bases, leaving 18 bases between the germline ends. This CDR3 is built from 15 residues. The DNA for the CDR3 is TGTGCCAGCAGTTTATCGGGGACTTCACGGACGGGACTGTTTTTT. Translating gives CASSLSGTSRTGLFF.

In nucleotides, the CDR3 is TGCAGCGTTTCCGGGACTAGCTCCTCGTTGGGAGATACGCAGTATTTT. Amino acids: CSVSGTSSSLGDTQYF. The V gene is TRBV29-1, the J gene TRBJ2-3, with TRBD2 matching over 9 bases. V lost 5 bases, J lost 5 bases, and 14 bases stayed unmatched. The CDR3 has 16 amino acids. The germline gives CDR1 SQVTM, CDR2 ANQGSEA.

In regard to this clone: Other DNA sequences from this sample encode an identical CDR3 as well. The chain combines TRBV19 with TRBJ2-3; 8 bases agree with TRBD2. CDR1 is LNHDA, CDR2 SQIVND, per germline (reference sequence). The CDR3 runs 13 residues. DNA of the CDR3: TGTGCTACGGGGGGGAGTAGCACAGATACGCAGTATTTT. This codes for CATGGSSTDTQYF.

This clone has just one count. The chain uses TRBV7-2 and TRBJ2-3, with D perhaps matching TRBD1 (5 bases). Germline V lookup: CDR1 SGHTA, CDR2 FQGNSA. The CDR3 is 15 amino acids. V gave up 5 bases and J gave up 7 bases, with 19 bases separating them. The CDR3 DNA follows: TGTGCCAGCAGCCCCCTAGGGGCCACCCTAAATACGCAGTATTTT. Encoded protein: CASSPLGATLNTQYF.

The chain combines TRBV5-5 with TRBJ1-1, with a weak D call TRBD1 (5 bases). Trimming took off 4 bases at V and 0 bases at J, with 13 bases between the two ends. Germline CDR1 is SGHKS and CDR2 is YYEKEE (reference sequence). This CDR3 is built from 15 residues. This CDR3 is CASSGGVAMNTEAFF. In DNA form, the CDR3 reads TGTGCCAGCAGCGGGGGGGTGGCGATGAACACTGAAGCTTTCTTT.

This clone turned up a few times. The chain uses TRBV6-5 and TRBJ2-7, with D perhaps TRBD1 (5 bases). Germline V gene data show CDR1 as MNHEY and CDR2 as SVGAGI. V dropped 4 bases and J dropped 6 bases, with 10 bases sitting between them. This CDR3 has 12 amino acids. In DNA, the CDR3 is TGTGCCAGCAGTTTCCAGGGCGGCGAGCAGTACTTC. Protein: CASSFQGGEQYF.

V and J are TRBV7-3 and TRBJ2-2, with D perhaps matching TRBD2 (5 bases). Per germline, CDR1 SGHTA and CDR2 FQGTGA. CDR3 length: 14 residues. The germline V and J ends were trimmed by 3 bases and 3 bases, with 8 bases remaining between them. The CDR3 sequence is CASSLEDYTGELFF. CDR3 bases: TGTGCCAGCAGCTTGGAGGACTACACCGGGGAGCTGTTTTTT.

The chain carries TRBV19 and TRBJ1-2, with 9 positions matching TRBD1. The CDR3 extends over 14 amino acids. The germline gives CDR1 LNHDA, CDR2 SQIVND (reference sequence). The V and J ends lost 3 bases and 5 bases, in that order; junction bases with no gene match: 4. CDR3 in DNA: TGTGCCAGTAGTATCCCCGGGACAGGGTATGGCTACACCTTC. Translation gives CASSIPGTGYGYTF.

This clone was seen only once. CDR3 bases: TGTGCCAGTAGTATTTTTGGCTCCGTTGCAACTAATGAAAAACTGTTTTTT. Amino acid sequence: CASSIFGSVATNEKLFF. V usage is TRBV19 and J usage is TRBJ1-4; D call uncertain. This CDR3 region has 17 residues. Trimming shortened V by 3 bases and J by 0 bases, and 14 bases separated the two germline ends. Germline CDR1 LNHDA, CDR2 SQIVND (reference sequence).

The chain has TRBV5-1 and TRBJ1-2; 7 bases are a match to TRBD1. In germline, CDR1 is SGHRS, CDR2 YFSETQ. With 0 bases clipped from V and 6 bases from J, the junction kept 11 bases outside the gene matches. The CDR3 covers 16 residues. Here the CDR3 DNA reads TGCGCCAGCAGCTTGGGGCTGGGGACAGAACTAAATGGCTACACCTTC. This codes for CASSLGLGTELNGYTF.

The chain is built from TRBV6-5 and TRBJ2-5; TRBD2 matches at 11 bases. The V and J ends lost 6 bases and 5 bases, in that order; junction bases with no gene match: 8. The CDR3 has 15 amino acids. Looked up from germline, CDR1 is MNHEY and CDR2 is SVGAGI. The CDR3 nucleotides are TGTGCCAGCAGCACCCTAGCGGGGGGTTGGGAGACCCAGTACTTC. Translation gives CASSTLAGGWETQYF.

The rearrangement joins TRBV4-1 to TRBJ2-7; D possibly corresponds to TRBD2 (6 bases). The CDR3 has 17 amino acids. V lost 0 bases and J 1 base, leaving 16 bases between the germline ends. The V gene's germline CDR1 is MGHRA and CDR2 YSYEKL. The CDR3 DNA reads TGCGCCAGCAGCCAAGATTTCGGTGGACTAATATCCTACGAGCAGTACTTC. Protein sequence: CASSQDFGGLISYEQYF.

A word on this clone: The sample has other DNA sequences that encode this CDR3 too. This chain links TRBV7-2 with TRBJ1-6; 7 bases map to TRBD1. Germline loops: CDR1 SGHTA, CDR2 FQGNSA. The V gene end was trimmed by 6 bases and the J gene end by 7 bases; junction bases not matched to a gene: 9. The CDR3 has 15 amino acids. The CDR3 nucleotides are TGTGCCAGCAGGCGAGAGACAGGGACAAATTCACCCCTCCACTTT. It is translated as CASRRETGTNSPLHF. The variable domain in full, with the rest retrieved from reference TRBV7-2 and TRBJ1-6, is GAGVSQSPSNKVTEKGKDVELRCDPISGHTALYWYRQSLGQGLEFLIYFQGNSAPDKSGLPSDRFSAERTGGSVSTLTIQRTQQEDSAVYLCASRRETGTNSPLHFGNGTRLTVT.

This clone was recorded only once. The chain employs TRBV20-1 and TRBJ2-5; 7 bases fit TRBD2. CDR3 length: 11 amino acids. V dropped 7 bases and J dropped 3; count of bases not matched to a gene: 2. CDR1 and CDR2 (germline): DFQATT, SNEGSKA (reference sequence). The CDR3 bases are TGCAGTGGGAGCGGGGAAGAGACCCAGTACTTC. It encodes CSGSGEETQYF.

This sequence joins TRBV6-4 and TRBJ2-2; D not resolved. V was shortened by 2 bases and J by 6 bases, with 10 bases between the two germline ends. This CDR3 is 14 amino acids long. Germline V gives CDR1 MRHNA, CDR2 SNTAGT. CDR3 amino acids: CASSDSLEAGELFF. DNA for the CDR3: TGTGCCAGCAGTGACAGCCTAGAGGCCGGGGAGCTGTTTTTT.

This chain uses TRBV7-2 with TRBJ1-2, with TRBD1 as a possible D gene (5 bases). Per germline, CDR1 SGHTA and CDR2 FQGNSA. V was cut by 3 bases and J by 3 bases, with 11 bases left in between. CDR3 length: 14 residues. CDR3 bases: TGTGCCAGCAGCTTCGACGGAGGGGACTATGGCTACACCTTC. Its protein is CASSFDGGDYGYTF.